The next 26 T cell receptor beta chains were all read from a single sample in a study of T cell repertoires in cytomegalovirus infection. In TCRdb, the reads were re-called with MiXCR into one record per CDR3 protein. The sample has around 210,000 distinct CDR3 sequences; around 6.4% are singletons. Sequenced sample: PBMCs. The receptors come from a human donor in good health (CMV status not recorded). Some clones in this sample may be carry-over from other donors' samples.

Many counts were recorded for this clonotype. This chain joins TRBV12-3 or TRBV12-4 and TRBJ2-5; D is unresolved. The CDR3 has 12 amino acids. V was clipped by 6 bases and J by 2 bases, with 7 bases between them. The DNA of the CDR3 is TGTGCCAGCAGCCAGATACAAGAGACCCAGTACTTC. Its translation is CASSQIQETQYF.

The table lists this clonotype with a few counts. The chain has TRBV30 and TRBJ1-1, with 7 positions matching TRBD1. The V gene's germline CDR1 is GTSNPN and CDR2 SVGIG (reference sequence). The junction had 5 bases not matched to a gene; V was cut back by 5 bases and J by 8 bases. This CDR3 contains 11 residues. CDR3 sequence: CAWAYRGEAFF. As DNA, the CDR3 is TGTGCCTGGGCTTACAGGGGAGAAGCTTTCTTT.

This clonotype was seen many times. The chain uses TRBV7-2 and TRBJ2-6; D remains unclear. Germline loops: CDR1 SGHTA, CDR2 FQGNSA. The CDR3 contains 14 residues. The V and J ends lost 5 bases and 0 bases respectively, with 5 bases between them. The CDR3 protein is CASSHLSGANVLTF. The CDR3, as DNA: TGTGCCAGCAGCCACCTCTCTGGGGCCAACGTCCTGACTTTC.

In this sample, this clonotype turned up a few times. This chain links TRBV20-1 with TRBJ2-5, with D possibly matching TRBD2 (5 bases). Between the trimmed V and J ends, which lost 2 bases and 2 bases, there was a span of 9 bases. Germline CDR1 reads DFQATT; CDR2 reads SNEGSKA (reference sequence). The CDR3 loop spans 13 amino acids. The CDR3 DNA reads as TGCAGTGCTAGATTGCCGGGACAAGAGACCCAGTACTTC. Translation: CSARLPGQETQYF.

This clonotype was seen at least ten times. The V and J genes are TRBV5-1 and TRBJ1-2; D remains unclear. V lost 4 bases and J lost 5, with 9 bases in between. CDR1 and CDR2 (germline): SGHRS, YFSETQ. This CDR3 spans 12 amino acids. The CDR3 region has the DNA TGCGCCAGCAGCCTGACGGGGTATGGCTACACCTTC. It translates to CASSLTGYGYTF.

This clonotype was recorded many times. The DNA of the CDR3 is TGCAGCCTAAATACAGGGTCGGGGACCCAGTACTTC. It encodes CSLNTGSGTQYF. The rearrangement uses TRBV29-1 and TRBJ2-5, with a tentative D call TRBD1 (6 bases). The CDR3 has 12 amino acids. Trimming removed 8 bases from V and 7 bases from J, with 17 bases in between. Germline-derived CDR1 and CDR2 are SQVTM and ANQGSEA.

In its sample, this clonotype was seen many times. The chain joins TRBV20-1 to TRBJ2-3; the match to TRBD2 covers 10 bases. CDR3 size: 14 residues. The V segment lost 0 bases and the J segment 4 bases; nucleotides outside the gene matches: 1. Germline CDR1 and CDR2: DFQATT and SNEGSKA (reference sequence). CDR3 protein: CSARDSGGPDTQYF. CDR3 nucleotide sequence: TGCAGTGCTAGAGATAGCGGGGGGCCAGATACGCAGTATTTT.

This clonotype was observed many times. The chain employs TRBV28 and TRBJ2-7; 10 nucleotides match TRBD1. This CDR3 comprises 15 residues. Trimming took 7 bases from V and 3 from J; bases not matched to a gene: 9. Germline CDR1 and CDR2: MDHEN and SYDVKM. The CDR3 protein is CASIGSGTGDYEQYF. The CDR3 nucleotides are TGTGCCAGCATCGGCTCCGGGACAGGGGACTACGAGCAGTACTTC.

The table lists this clonotype with many counts. The rearrangement links TRBV28 to TRBJ1-1; 8 bases match TRBD1. V dropped 5 bases and J dropped 3; count of bases not matched to a gene: 11. The CDR3 runs 16 residues. Germline V gene lookup returns CDR1 MDHEN and CDR2 SYDVKM. CDR3 loop: CASSPRTGSSDTEAFF. In DNA form, the CDR3 reads TGTGCCAGCAGTCCGAGGACAGGGTCGTCGGACACTGAAGCTTTCTTT.

This clonotype showed up many times. The chain has TRBV12-3 or TRBV12-4 and TRBJ1-2, with unresolved D. The CDR3 sequence is 14 residues long. With 3 bases removed from V and 0 bases from J, the gap between germline ends came to 8 bases. Written as DNA, the CDR3 is TGTGCCAGCAGTTTCCGGGCTGCTAACTATGGCTACACCTTC. The encoded protein is CASSFRAANYGYTF.

This clonotype appeared many times. V is TRBV20-1 and J is TRBJ2-7; D is unresolved. The germline V gene encodes CDR1 DFQATT and CDR2 SNEGSKA (reference sequence). The CDR3 sequence is 11 residues long. V was clipped by 5 bases and J by 4 bases, with 9 bases between them. Written as DNA, the CDR3 is TGCAGTGCTGAGACGGGTTACGAGCAGTACTTC. Its translation: CSAETGYEQYF.

This clonotype was detected many times. The chain uses TRBV27 and TRBJ2-3, with D perhaps matching TRBD2 (5 bases). Germline loops: CDR1 MNHEY, CDR2 SMNVEV (reference sequence). Deletions cut 7 bases from V and 4 bases from J, with 12 bases between. The CDR3 loop spans 13 amino acids. This chain's CDR3 is CASTRAGADTQYF. CDR3 nucleotide sequence: TGTGCCAGCACGAGGGCCGGCGCAGATACGCAGTATTTT.

This clonotype has more than one count but fewer than ten. The chain is built from TRBV30 and TRBJ1-2; no definite D call. Germline V gene sequence: CDR1 GTSNPN, CDR2 SVGIG (reference sequence). Trimming pared 8 bases from V and 6 bases from J, leaving 16 bases between. The CDR3 loop spans 12 amino acids. CDR3: CALSEQSHGYTF. CDR3 DNA sequence: TGTGCCCTCTCGGAACAGTCGCATGGCTACACCTTC. Using reference TRBV30 and TRBJ1-2 for the parts outside the CDR3, the full variable domain is SQTIHQWPATLVQPVGSPLSLECTVEGTSNPNLYWYRQAAGRGLQLLFYSVGIGQISSEVPQNLSASRPQDRQFILSSKKLLLSDSGFYLCALSEQSHGYTFGSGTRLTVV.

This clonotype came up a few times. The chain joins TRBV23-1 to TRBJ2-7; either TRBD1 or TRBD2 may fit D (5 bases each). TRBV23-1 is known as an ORF, though its function is uncertain. The CDR3 has 18 amino acids. Trimming removed 0 bases at V and 3 bases at J, with 21 bases between. The chain's CDR3 is CASSQSRVVGTESYEQYF. In DNA, the CDR3 is TGCGCCAGCAGTCAATCCAGGGTCGTGGGGACCGAGAGCTACGAGCAGTACTTC.

The chain employs TRBV29-1 and TRBJ2-2; the D gene is possibly TRBD2 (7 bases). CDR1 is SQVTM, CDR2 ANQGSEA, per germline. The CDR3 sequence is 19 residues long. Trimming shortened V by 1 base and J by 2 bases, and 23 bases separated the two germline ends. The CDR3 DNA is TGCAGCGTTGAAGGGAGGACAGCCTTTGGCGGGGGTAACACCGGGGAGCTGTTTTTT. It is translated as CSVEGRTAFGGGNTGELFF.

The chain couples TRBV29-1 to TRBJ2-5; D gene uncertain. Trimming took off 6 bases at V and 0 bases at J, with 11 bases between the two ends. The CDR3 is 13 residues long. Germline CDR1 reads SQVTM; CDR2 reads ANQGSEA. CDR3 in amino acids: CSVVQTHQETQYF. Here the CDR3 DNA reads TGCAGCGTGGTTCAGACACACCAAGAGACCCAGTACTTC.

This clonotype was detected only a few times. The chain couples TRBV7-9 to TRBJ2-1; a weak D match, TRBD2 (5 bases). Per the germline V gene, CDR1 is SEHNR and CDR2 is FQNEAQ (reference sequence). This CDR3 region has 14 residues. Trimming removed 1 base from V and 8 bases from J, with 12 bases in between. The CDR3 spells CASSLDVGRDEQFF. In DNA form, the CDR3 reads TGTGCCAGCAGCTTAGATGTCGGGCGGGATGAGCAGTTCTTC.

This clonotype was seen repeatedly, ten times or more. The rearrangement links TRBV7-8 to TRBJ1-3, with a tentative D call TRBD1 (5 bases). The CDR3 is 16 amino acids. The V end was cut by 4 bases, the J end by 0 bases, with 13 bases between. Germline lookup yields CDR1 SGHVS and CDR2 FQNEAQ. CDR3 protein: CASSSLRQSSGNTIYF. CDR3 coding DNA: TGTGCCAGCAGCTCTTTAAGACAGAGCTCTGGAAACACCATATATTTT.

The CDR3 region is CSARRLAGEYRQYF. The DNA of the CDR3 is TGCAGTGCTAGAAGACTAGCGGGGGAGTACCGGCAGTACTTC. The chain has TRBV20-1 and TRBJ2-7; 12 bases are shared with TRBD2. The V gene's germline CDR1 is DFQATT and CDR2 SNEGSKA (reference sequence). This CDR3 is built from 14 residues. Trimming took 2 bases from V and 9 from J; bases not matched to a gene: 8.

This clonotype was counted ten times or more. This chain links TRBV28 with TRBJ2-7, with no clear D. The germline V gene encodes CDR1 MDHEN and CDR2 SYDVKM. V was shortened by 6 bases and J by 2 bases, with 5 bases between the two germline ends. The CDR3 has 11 residues. CDR3 amino acids: CASSSAYEQYF. CDR3 nucleotide sequence: TGTGCCAGCAGCTCAGCCTACGAGCAGTACTTC.

This clonotype was recorded many times. This chain links TRBV20-1 with TRBJ2-1, with 9 bases identical to TRBD2. Germline values: CDR1 DFQATT, CDR2 SNEGSKA (reference sequence). The CDR3 is 13 amino acids. The J segment lost 11 bases and the V segment lost 0 bases, leaving 5 bases of the junction unmatched. The CDR3 coding sequence is TGCAGTGCTAGAGATAGTAGCGGGGGTAAGCAGTTCTTC. Amino acids: CSARDSSGGKQFF.

This clonotype was observed at least ten times. The chain couples TRBV28 to TRBJ2-7, with 9 nucleotides matching TRBD1. Germline loops: CDR1 MDHEN, CDR2 SYDVKM. J gave up 1 base and V 9 bases, and 7 bases lay outside the gene matches. The CDR3 length is 14 residues. This chain's CDR3 is CASLTGTGSYEQYF. The CDR3 DNA reads TGTGCCAGTTTAACCGGGACAGGGTCCTACGAGCAGTACTTC.

This clonotype has ten or more counts. This chain joins TRBV6-2 or TRBV6-3 and TRBJ1-5; the match to TRBD1 covers 8 bases. This CDR3 spans 17 amino acids. Germline CDR1 reads MNHEY; CDR2 reads SVGEGT. With 4 bases clipped from V and 8 bases from J, the junction kept 16 bases outside the gene matches. The CDR3 region has the DNA TGTGCCAGCAGTTCGATTCCTACAGGGGGGGACGCGAAGCCCCAGCATTTT. Its protein product is CASSSIPTGGDAKPQHF.

This clonotype was counted at least ten times. The chain couples TRBV28 to TRBJ2-1; weak D call: TRBD2 (6 bases). V lost 9 bases and J lost 3, with 21 bases in between. The CDR3 loop spans 16 amino acids. CDR1 is MDHEN and CDR2 is SYDVKM in the germline V gene. In DNA form, the CDR3 reads TGTGCCAGTCCGAAGGCCGGGACTGATGACTACAATGAGCAGTTCTTC. Residues: CASPKAGTDDYNEQFF.

A few counts support this clonotype. J is TRBJ1-4 and V is TRBV30; D might be TRBD1 (5 bases). Germline lookup yields CDR1 GTSNPN and CDR2 SVGIG (reference sequence). Trimming stripped 0 bases from V and 3 bases from J, with 11 bases between. The CDR3 runs 15 residues. CDR3 sequence reads: CAWSVGQGPNEKLFF. The CDR3 DNA follows: TGTGCCTGGAGTGTGGGTCAGGGACCTAATGAAAAACTGTTTTTT.

This clonotype was recorded a few times. The V gene is TRBV20-1, the J gene TRBJ2-3; TRBD2 is a possible D gene (7 bases). V dropped 4 bases and J dropped 3 bases, with 14 bases sitting between them. Germline CDR1 DFQATT, CDR2 SNEGSKA (reference sequence). CDR3 length equals 14 residues. CDR3: CSAIGGGMTDTQYF. The CDR3 region has the DNA TGCAGTGCTATAGGGGGGGGAATGACAGATACGCAGTATTTT.